This T cell receptor beta chain was sequenced in a study of low-dose radiotherapy and immunotherapy resistance in tumors. Trimming at V came to 3 bases and at J to 3 bases, leaving 11 bases not matched to a gene. Germline assignment: CDR1 SGHRS and CDR2 YFSETQ. The CDR3 loop spans 17 amino acids. The time point here: after trial treatment. Treatment denoted: LDRT plus nivolumab, ipilimumab, low-dose cyclophosphamide and aspirin (RACIN trial). Ten or more counts support this clonotype. cDNA synthesis used a TRAV/TRBV-specific primer set for both chains. TCRs were put through roughly 20 PCR cycles of amplification with Phusion. A constant-region primer and the V-primer adapter served as the primer pair. From the reads, TCRdb called clonotypes with MiXCR, one entry per CDR3 protein. The data hold approximately 84,000 distinct CDR3 sequences, with about 17% observed a single time.

This chain links TRBV5-1 with TRBJ2-3, with 9 nucleotides matching TRBD2. This receptor was identified in a male donor with prostate cancer. The sequences come from PBMCs, collected after low-dose radiotherapy plus immunotherapy. The CDR3 loop reads CASSSGIAGASTDTQYF. The CDR3 nucleotides read TGCGCCAGCAGCTCAGGTATAGCGGGAGCGAGTACAGATACGCAGTATTTT.